Presented here are 25 T cell receptor beta chains from one specimen sequenced in a study of T cells in localized non-small cell lung cancer. Sequencing used immunoSEQ multiplex PCR; TCRdb keeps in-frame clones, though not all of them. Of 40,000 to 50,000 clones listed, more than 70% were seen once; the top ten hold around 2.5%. The source material was peripheral blood, sampled before any cancer treatment. The receptors here all came from a female donor older than 55 with stage I squamous cell lung carcinoma.

The chain employs TRBV10-1 and TRBJ1-2; D call uncertain. Deletions cut 6 bases from V and 8 bases from J, with 22 bases between. Germline V gene lookup returns CDR1 WNHNN and CDR2 SYGVQD (reference sequence). CDR3 length: 15 residues. The CDR3, as DNA: TGCGCCAGCAGCTTCTCCCCAGGCCCCCGTGACGGCTACACCTTC. It translates to CASSFSPGPRDGYTF.

This sequence joins TRBV29-1 and TRBJ2-5; 8 positions match TRBD1. The CDR3 covers 13 residues. Germline loops: CDR1 SQVTM, CDR2 ANQGSEA. V lost 4 bases and J lost 4; bases outside the gene matches: 5. The CDR3 bases are TGCAGCGTTGGAACAGGGGGGACAGAGACCCAGTACTTC. Translated: CSVGTGGTETQYF.

V is TRBV4-1 and J is TRBJ1-2, with TRBD1 identical over 8 bases. V trimming: 5 bases; J trimming: 8 bases; junction bases outside the gene matches: 13. Germline V gene data show CDR1 as MGHRA and CDR2 as YSYEKL. This CDR3 region has 15 residues. The DNA of the CDR3 is TGCGCCAGCAGCTTACGACAGGGGCAGACGTGGGGCTACACCTTC. Translated, it gives CASSLRQGQTWGYTF.

The chain joins TRBV18 to TRBJ1-1; D is unresolved. This CDR3 is 12 amino acids long. The germline V gene encodes CDR1 KGHSH and CDR2 LQKENI. Trimming left V 6 bases short and J 1 base short, with 6 bases between. This CDR3 is CASSNPNTEAFF. CDR3 coding DNA: TGTGCCAGCTCCAATCCGAACACTGAAGCTTTCTTT.

The rearrangement joins TRBV10-3 to TRBJ2-3; D is uncertain. Trimming took off 0 bases at V and 5 bases at J, with 3 bases between the two ends. This CDR3 region has 12 residues. CDR1 is ENHRY, CDR2 SYGVKD, per germline. CDR3 loop: CAISESIDTQYF. The CDR3 region has the DNA TGTGCCATCAGTGAGTCGATAGATACGCAGTATTTT.

The chain employs TRBV7-8 and TRBJ2-1; a possible D gene is TRBD1 (6 bases). The germline V gene encodes CDR1 SGHVS and CDR2 FQNEAQ. The CDR3 totals 15 residues. Trimming shortened V by 1 base and J by 0 bases, and 7 bases separated the two germline ends. In DNA form, the CDR3 reads TGTGCCAGCAGCTTAGACAGGGCCTCCTACAATGAGCAGTTCTTC. Its protein is CASSLDRASYNEQFF.

This clone showed up just a few times. The chain carries TRBV6-1 and TRBJ1-5; D unclear. Between the trimmed V and J ends, which lost 6 bases and 12 bases, there was a span of 15 bases. Germline-derived CDR1 and CDR2 are MNHNS and SASEGT. The CDR3 is 12 amino acids. The CDR3 region has the DNA TGTGCCAGCAGCCCCCGGGGTACCCTCCAGCATTTT. Protein: CASSPRGTLQHF.

This clone was seen once. The chain recombines TRBV6-6 with TRBJ2-7, with D perhaps TRBD1 (6 bases). V was shortened by 5 bases and J by 3 bases, with 8 bases between the two germline ends. The CDR3 loop spans 12 amino acids. Per germline, CDR1 MNHNY and CDR2 SVGAGI (reference sequence). The CDR3, as DNA: TGTGCCAGCAGTCTACAGGGCTACGAGCAGTACTTC. It codes for CASSLQGYEQYF.

The chain uses TRBV5-4 and TRBJ1-2; TRBD1 might be the D (5 bases). Germline V gene lookup returns CDR1 SGHNT and CDR2 YYREEE (reference sequence). V shed 0 bases and J shed 4 bases, with 13 bases lying between them. CDR3 length: 15 residues. The CDR3 loop is CASSLGQFTFYGYTF. CDR3 nucleotides: TGTGCCAGCAGCTTGGGACAGTTTACCTTCTATGGCTACACCTTC.

This clone was detected only a few times. CDR3 sequence (DNA): TGTGCCACCATGGGACTAGCGGGAGTTGGAAACGAGCAGTACTTC. It is translated as CATMGLAGVGNEQYF. The J gene is TRBJ2-7, the V gene TRBV19, with 14 bases aligning to TRBD2. V was pared by 10 bases and J by 5 bases, with 10 bases of the junction left unmatched. The germline CDR1 and CDR2 sequences are LNHDA and SQIVND (reference sequence). CDR3 length: 15 amino acids.

This clone was seen just once. The chain joins TRBV21-1 to TRBJ1-1; no check of the table's D call, TRBD1, against the DNA was made. TRBV21-1 is noted as a pseudogene. This CDR3 has 12 residues. The CDR3 reads CASSRDRQEAFF. CDR3 coding DNA: TGTGCCAGCAGCAGAGATAGACAAGAAGCTTTCTTT.

The J gene is TRBJ2-7, the V gene TRBV7-9; possibly TRBD1 for D (6 bases). Trimming left V 1 base short and J 3 bases short, with 10 bases between. CDR1 SEHNR and CDR2 FQNEAQ come from the germline V gene (reference sequence). This CDR3 comprises 14 residues. The CDR3 loop is CASSLVVQGYEQYF. The CDR3 coding sequence is TGTGCCAGCAGCTTAGTAGTACAGGGCTACGAGCAGTACTTC.

This rearrangement joins TRBV19 to TRBJ2-1; TRBD2 is a possible D gene (6 bases). Trimming shortened V by 6 bases and J by 6 bases, and 21 bases separated the two germline ends. Germline V gene data show CDR1 as LNHDA and CDR2 as SQIVND (reference sequence). The CDR3 covers 16 residues. CDR3 in amino acids: CASSNQGTALINEQFF. DNA of the CDR3: TGTGCCAGTAGCAATCAAGGGACTGCTTTGATCAATGAGCAGTTCTTC. The full variable domain, in which reference TRBV19 and TRBJ2-1 provide the parts outside the CDR3, is DGGITQSPKYLFRKEGQNVTLSCEQNLNHDAMYWYRQDPGQGLRLIYYSQIVNDFQKGDIAEGYSVSREKKESFPLTVTSAQKNPTAFYLCASSNQGTALINEQFFGPGTRLTVL.

The chain couples TRBV27 to TRBJ2-1; D may be TRBD1 (6 bases). Germline V gene data show CDR1 as MNHEY and CDR2 as SMNVEV (reference sequence). CDR3 length: 16 residues. Between the trimmed V and J ends, which lost 3 bases and 2 bases, there was a span of 14 bases. CDR3 DNA sequence: TGTGCCAGCAGTTTGCAAAACAGGGCCCCCTACAATGAGCAGTTCTTC. Protein sequence: CASSLQNRAPYNEQFF.

This clone is a singleton in its sample. CDR3 nucleotides: TGTGCCAGCAGCGCCCGGGACAGGGGAAGCACAGATACGCAGTATTTT. It yields the protein CASSARDRGSTDTQYF. The chain uses TRBV9 and TRBJ2-3; 10 bases fit TRBD1. The germline gives CDR1 SGDLS, CDR2 YYNGEE. This CDR3 spans 16 amino acids. Unmatched junction bases numbered 4, after V lost 3 bases and J lost 0 bases.

The rearrangement joins TRBV19 to TRBJ1-5; 8 bases are shared with TRBD1. The CDR3 contains 17 residues. Germline lookup yields CDR1 LNHDA and CDR2 SQIVND (reference sequence). J was trimmed by 0 bases and V by 3 bases; bases with no gene match: 7. CDR3 amino acids: CASSISTGDVSNQPQHF. DNA of the CDR3: TGTGCCAGTAGTATCTCGACAGGGGACGTTAGCAATCAGCCCCAGCATTTT.

The CDR3 spells CASSPDRTTQAFF. Written as DNA, the CDR3 is TGTGCCAGCTCACCAGACAGAACTACCCAGGCTTTCTTT. This chain uses TRBV18 with TRBJ1-1, with a tentative D call TRBD1 (5 bases). CDR1 KGHSH and CDR2 LQKENI come from the germline V gene. Trimming cost V 2 bases and J 11 bases, with 15 bases left between them. The CDR3 is 13 amino acids.

V and J are TRBV19 and TRBJ1-1; D call uncertain. Deletions cut 6 bases from V and 4 bases from J, with 6 bases between. CDR1 is LNHDA and CDR2 is SQIVND in the germline V gene (reference sequence). CDR3 size: 11 residues. The CDR3 nucleotides are TGTGCCAGTAGAGAATTCACTGAAGCTTTCTTT. As protein: CASREFTEAFF.

V gene TRBV7-9 combines with J gene TRBJ1-2, with 8 bases that match TRBD1. CDR1 is SEHNR and CDR2 is FQNEAQ in the germline V gene (reference sequence). V dropped 5 bases and J dropped 4; count of bases not matched to a gene: 6. This CDR3 comprises 14 residues. The CDR3 region is CASSPGQAFYGYTF. The CDR3 DNA is TGTGCCAGCAGCCCGGGACAGGCTTTCTATGGCTACACCTTC.

This clone was seen a single time. The rearrangement joins TRBV25-1 to TRBJ2-1, with 11 positions matching TRBD2. Germline V lookup: CDR1 MGHDK, CDR2 SYGVNS. The trim removed 5 bases at V and 5 bases at J, leaving 8 bases unmatched. CDR3 length: 16 residues. The CDR3 coding sequence is TGTGCCAGCAGTCAAGGGGGGACTAGCGGACACAATGAGCAGTTCTTC. This encodes CASSQGGTSGHNEQFF.

The gene calls are TRBV7-2 and TRBJ2-1; no clear D gene. Germline V gives CDR1 SGHTA, CDR2 FQGNSA. The CDR3 runs to 15 residues. Trimming removed 2 bases at V and 0 bases at J, with 8 bases between. This CDR3 reads CASSLNRLSYNEQFF. The CDR3 DNA reads as TGTGCCAGCAGCTTAAACCGACTCTCCTACAATGAGCAGTTCTTC.

J is TRBJ2-3 and V is TRBV7-2, with D uncertain. The CDR3 covers 12 residues. CDR1 SGHTA and CDR2 FQGNSA come from the germline V gene. The V gene lost 5 bases and the J gene lost 2 bases, with 5 bases spanning the gap. The CDR3 reads CASSHYTDTQYF. The CDR3 DNA reads TGTGCCAGCAGCCATTACACAGATACGCAGTATTTT.

V and J are TRBV4-1 and TRBJ2-1; D ambiguous. The CDR3 has 15 residues. Between the trimmed V and J ends, which lost 1 base and 0 bases, there was a span of 7 bases. CDR1 MGHRA and CDR2 YSYEKL come from the germline V gene. DNA of the CDR3: TGCGCCAGCAGCCAAGTCCTGACCTCCTACAATGAGCAGTTCTTC. Translated, it gives CASSQVLTSYNEQFF.

The chain couples TRBV7-9 to TRBJ1-4; D remains ambiguous. The CDR3 extends over 14 amino acids. Trimming left V 5 bases short and J 6 bases short, with 13 bases between. The V gene's germline CDR1 is SEHNR and CDR2 FQNEAQ (reference sequence). The CDR3 DNA follows: TGTGCCAGCAGCCCTTTTAGGAGGGATGAAAAACTGTTTTTT. This sequence encodes CASSPFRRDEKLFF.

V and J are TRBV13 and TRBJ1-5; TRBD1 might be the D (6 bases). Germline V gene data show CDR1 as PRHDT and CDR2 as FYEKMQ (reference sequence). The length of the CDR3 is 14 residues. V gave up 5 bases and J gave up 3 bases, with 11 bases separating them. The CDR3 loop is CASSLTGNNQPQHF. The DNA for the CDR3 is TGTGCCAGCAGCCTCACAGGGAACAATCAGCCCCAGCATTTT.